These 12 T cell receptor beta chains came from one sample sequenced in a study of T cell responses to AZD1222 COVID-19 vaccine. The protocol was immunoSEQ multiplex PCR, while the TCRdb copy is restricted to in-frame clones and leaves out a portion. The sample includes approximately 120,000 clones, 88% of them seen just once. The source was peripheral blood, collected 28 days after the second AZD1222 dose. All receptors come from an adult who received the AZD1222 COVID-19 vaccine.

This chain connects TRBV11-2 to TRBJ1-2, with D maybe TRBD1 (5 bases). The V and J ends lost 3 bases and 2 bases respectively, with 13 bases between them. Looked up from germline, CDR1 is SGHAT and CDR2 is FQNNGV. The CDR3 length is 15 residues. CDR3 nucleotides: TGTGCCAGCAGCTTTAGCTTCGACAGAAACTATGGCTACACCTTC. Encoded protein: CASSFSFDRNYGYTF.

J is TRBJ1-6 and V is TRBV5-1; tentatively, D is TRBD1 (5 bases). The CDR3 extends over 16 amino acids. Germline CDR1 and CDR2: SGHRS and YFSETQ. V dropped 0 bases and J dropped 4 bases, with 11 bases sitting between them. Here the CDR3 DNA reads TGCGCCAGCAGCTTGGACGCGAGGGGATATAATTCACCCCTCCACTTT. Translation: CASSLDARGYNSPLHF.

The chain is built from TRBV7-3 and TRBJ2-2; D possibly corresponds to TRBD1 (6 bases). Germline CDR1 is SGHTA and CDR2 is FQGTGA. The V and J ends lost 5 bases and 3 bases respectively, with 16 bases between them. This CDR3 spans 16 amino acids. The chain's CDR3 is CASSIYRVKDTGELFF. CDR3 coding DNA: TGTGCCAGCAGCATCTACAGGGTCAAGGACACCGGGGAGCTGTTTTTT.

Concerning this clone itself: Other DNA sequences of this sample code for an identical CDR3. The rearrangement links TRBV27 to TRBJ1-2; D might be TRBD1 (6 bases). Trimming removed 2 bases at V and 4 bases at J, with 8 bases between. CDR3 length equals 13 residues. Germline CDR1 is MNHEY and CDR2 is SMNVEV (reference sequence). CDR3 sequence (DNA): TGTGCCAGCAGTTTAAGCAGGGGCTATGGCTACACCTTC. It is translated as CASSLSRGYGYTF.

The chain employs TRBV11-2 and TRBJ1-4, with no clear D. Trimming took 4 bases from V and 4 from J, leaving 13 bases between them. This CDR3 has 15 amino acids. CDR1 is SGHAT, CDR2 FQNNGV, per germline. CDR3 sequence: CASSSDLDLNEKLFF. Written as DNA, the CDR3 is TGTGCCAGCAGCTCGGACCTTGATCTTAATGAAAAACTGTTTTTT.

This chain connects TRBV7-9 to TRBJ1-1, with 9 positions matching TRBD1. With V trimmed by 1 base and J by 3 bases, 0 bases remained unmatched. The CDR3 is made up of 14 amino acids. Germline CDR1 reads SEHNR; CDR2 reads FQNEAQ (reference sequence). The DNA for the CDR3 is TGTGCCAGCAGCTTAGGGACAGGGGACACTGAAGCTTTCTTT. Its translation: CASSLGTGDTEAFF.

The CDR3 DNA reads TGTGCCAGCAACCCTCTGGGTGAGGGGTCGGACAATGAGCAGTTCTTC. Translated: CASNPLGEGSDNEQFF. This chain connects TRBV27 to TRBJ2-1; D tentatively fits TRBD1 or TRBD2 (5 bases each). The V end lost 7 bases, the J end lost 5 bases, and 21 bases lay between the germline ends. CDR3 length: 16 amino acids. The germline gives CDR1 MNHEY, CDR2 SMNVEV (reference sequence).

This clone was counted between two and nine times. The chain recombines TRBV11-2 with TRBJ2-7; D remains unclear. Germline-derived CDR1 and CDR2 are SGHAT and FQNNGV. Deletions cut 3 bases from V and 0 bases from J, with 6 bases between. The CDR3 is 13 residues long. In nucleotides, the CDR3 is TGTGCCAGCAGCTTGCAGTCCTCCTACGAGCAGTACTTC. This gives the protein CASSLQSSYEQYF.

The V gene is TRBV5-1, the J gene TRBJ2-2; 8 nucleotides match TRBD1. This CDR3 comprises 16 residues. Germline loops: CDR1 SGHRS, CDR2 YFSETQ. The V segment lost 3 bases and the J segment 1 base; nucleotides outside the gene matches: 5. This CDR3 is CASSSAGQGNTGELFF. CDR3 in DNA: TGCGCCAGCAGCTCCGCAGGACAGGGGAACACCGGGGAGCTGTTTTTT. The complete variable domain, with remaining parts taken from reference TRBV5-1 and TRBJ2-2, reads KAGVTQTPRYLIKTRGQQVTLSCSPISGHRSVSWYQQTPGQGLQFLFEYFSETQRNKGNFPGRFSGRQFSNSRSEMNVSTLELGDSALYLCASSSAGQGNTGELFFGEGSRLTVL.

This sequence joins TRBV5-1 and TRBJ2-7; D possibly uses TRBD1 or TRBD2 (5 bases each). The CDR3 totals 14 residues. V lost 5 bases and J 4 bases, leaving 16 bases between the germline ends. Germline values: CDR1 SGHRS, CDR2 YFSETQ. The CDR3 DNA is TGCGCCAGCAGTCTTCTAGGGGAGACGTACGAGCAGTACTTC. This translates into CASSLLGETYEQYF.

J is TRBJ1-1 and V is TRBV27; 8 positions agree with TRBD1. The V and J ends lost 7 bases and 4 bases, in that order; junction bases with no gene match: 17. The CDR3 has 17 amino acids. From germline, CDR1 is MNHEY and CDR2 SMNVEV (reference sequence). CDR3 sequence (DNA): TGTGCCAGCACCCCCAATTGGACAGGGAGGGGAAGCACTGAAGCTTTCTTT. This gives the protein CASTPNWTGRGSTEAFF.

This sequence joins TRBV10-3 and TRBJ1-2; TRBD1 aligns across 7 bases. Per germline, CDR1 ENHRY and CDR2 SYGVKD. The CDR3 totals 13 residues. V lost 2 bases, J lost 3 bases, and 0 bases stayed unmatched. The CDR3 DNA sequence: TGTGCCATCAGTGAGCAGGGGGACTATGGCTACACCTTC. It codes for CAISEQGDYGYTF.